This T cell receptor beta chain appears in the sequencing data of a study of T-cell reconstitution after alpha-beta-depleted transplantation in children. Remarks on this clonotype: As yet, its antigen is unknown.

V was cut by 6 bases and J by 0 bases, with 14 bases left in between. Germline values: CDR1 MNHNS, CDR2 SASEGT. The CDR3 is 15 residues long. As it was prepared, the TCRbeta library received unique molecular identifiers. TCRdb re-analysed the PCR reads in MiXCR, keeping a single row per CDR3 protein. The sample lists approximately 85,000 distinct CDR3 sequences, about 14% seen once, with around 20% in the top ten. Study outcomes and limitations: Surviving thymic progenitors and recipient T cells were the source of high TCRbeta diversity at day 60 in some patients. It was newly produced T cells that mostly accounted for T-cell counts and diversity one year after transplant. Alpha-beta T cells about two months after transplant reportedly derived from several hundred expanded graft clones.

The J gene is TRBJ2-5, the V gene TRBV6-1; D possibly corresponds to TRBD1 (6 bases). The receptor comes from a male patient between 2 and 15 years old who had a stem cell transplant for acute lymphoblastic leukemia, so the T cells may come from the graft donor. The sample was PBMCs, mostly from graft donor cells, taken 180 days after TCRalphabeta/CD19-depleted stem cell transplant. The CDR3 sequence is CASSPLWTDQETQYF. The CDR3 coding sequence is TGTGCCAGCAGCCCCTTATGGACAGACCAAGAGACCCAGTACTTC.